This TCR beta chain was found in a study of T cells in Graves' hyperthyroidism and ophthalmopathy. Stable hyperthyroidism: no ophthalmopathy progression over 18 months of follow-up. For the diagnoses, clinical symptoms, serum thyroxine and TRAb, thyroid ultrasound and orbital computed tomography were used. Study-wide results and caveats: Ophthalmopathy stood apart from stable hyperthyroidism in a 13 V-J model. The model forecast ophthalmopathy, anticipating it by a median about 7 months before onset.

CDR1 is SGHDT and CDR2 is YYEEEE in the germline V gene. The V end was cut by 4 bases, the J end by 14 bases, with 22 bases between. CDR3 length equals 14 residues. In regard to this clonotype: Antigen: not known.

The source material, RNA transcripts, was used to amplify TCR beta CDR3 regions. RT-PCR in the first round (using the HTBI primer set) targeted the TCR CDR3. MiXCR, run by TCRdb on the multiplex PCR reads, gives a single entry per CDR3 protein. The sample has 500,000 to 600,000 distinct CDR3 sequences, 35% to 55% seen once. The chain uses TRBV5-6 and TRBJ1-5; a weak D match, TRBD1 (5 bases). Material: peripheral blood or thyroid tissue (not recorded which). This clonotype was obtained from a woman under 30 with Graves' hyperthyroidism. For the CDR3, the DNA is TGTGCCAGCAGCGAAGGAGGGACTGAGACCTACGAGCATTTT. It specifies CASSEGGTETYEHF.